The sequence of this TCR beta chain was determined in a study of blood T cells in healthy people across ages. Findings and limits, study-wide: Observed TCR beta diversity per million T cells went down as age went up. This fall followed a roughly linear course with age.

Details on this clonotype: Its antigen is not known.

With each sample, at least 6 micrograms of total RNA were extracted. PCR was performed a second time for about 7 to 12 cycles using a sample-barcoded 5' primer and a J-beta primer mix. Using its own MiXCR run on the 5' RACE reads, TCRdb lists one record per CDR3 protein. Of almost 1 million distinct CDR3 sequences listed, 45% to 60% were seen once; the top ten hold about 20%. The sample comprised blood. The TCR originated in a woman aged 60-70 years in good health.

The CDR3 region is CASSRDYLQEQYF. CDR3 nucleotide sequence: TGTGCCAGCAGCCGGGACTACCTTCAGGAGCAGTACTTC. The chain joins TRBV27 to TRBJ2-7, with TRBD2 identical over 7 bases. The germline V gene has CDR1 MNHEY and CDR2 SMNVEV (reference sequence). V gave up 6 bases and J gave up 7 bases; unmatched junction bases: 9. The CDR3 is 13 amino acids.